The 10 T cell receptor beta chains presented below share a single source sample, sequenced in a study of OX40 agonist ivuxolimab in advanced cancers. The repertoire was sequenced with immunoSEQ multiplex PCR; TCRdb's copy has only in-frame clones and lacks some. Of about 13,000 clones in the sample, approximately 80% were seen once. This specimen consisted of CD4+ or CD8+ T cells sorted from blood, obtained in a trial of the OX40 agonist ivuxolimab. The source of these receptors is an adult with an advanced solid tumor such as melanoma, head and neck, liver or kidney cancer.

The chain carries TRBV7-2 and TRBJ1-2, with 9 positions matching TRBD1. Trimming at V came to 1 base and at J to 4 bases, leaving 10 bases not matched to a gene. Germline V CDR1 and CDR2: SGHTA, FQGNSA. The CDR3 is 17 amino acids. CDR3 amino acids: CASSLDEWTGVSYGYTF. The CDR3 DNA reads TGTGCCAGCAGCTTAGACGAATGGACAGGGGTTAGCTATGGCTACACCTTC.

V and J are TRBV11-3 and TRBJ2-3; D may be TRBD1 (6 bases). Germline assignment: CDR1 SGHNT and CDR2 YENEEA. CDR3 length: 16 residues. Trimming shortened V by 6 bases and J by 2 bases, and 18 bases separated the two germline ends. CDR3: CASSDGPGHITDTQYF. The CDR3 DNA reads as TGTGCCAGCAGTGACGGGCCGGGACACATCACAGATACGCAGTATTTT.

With regard to this clone: A junction end diverges from the germline sequence, so it may reflect a read error. This chain uses TRBV27 with TRBJ2-7; 10 bases match TRBD1. CDR1 MNHEY and CDR2 SMNVEV come from the germline V gene (reference sequence). This CDR3 is built from 15 residues. The CDR3 DNA reads TGTGCCAACAGTTACTCCGGGACAGGGGCCTACGAGCAGTACTTC. This sequence encodes CANSYSGTGAYEQYF.

The V and J genes are TRBV28 and TRBJ2-6; no firm D call. Germline lookup yields CDR1 MDHEN and CDR2 SYDVKM. V dropped 7 bases and J dropped 0 bases, with 7 bases sitting between them. The CDR3 contains 14 residues. Here the CDR3 reads CASISPSGANVLTF. CDR3 nucleotide sequence: TGTGCCAGCATCTCCCCCTCTGGGGCCAACGTCCTGACTTTC.

This sequence joins TRBV13 and TRBJ1-1, with 9 bases aligning to TRBD1. Germline lookup yields CDR1 PRHDT and CDR2 FYEKMQ (reference sequence). With V trimmed by 5 bases and J by 1 base, 8 bases remained unmatched. The CDR3 spans 16 residues. CDR3 nucleotide sequence: TGTGCCAGCAGCATTCGGACAGGGGAAAAGAACACTGAAGCTTTCTTT. Its translation: CASSIRTGEKNTEAFF.

The rearrangement joins TRBV7-6 to TRBJ2-3, with 16 bases matching TRBD2. Losses at the gene ends were 5 bases for V and 0 bases for J; bases not matched to a gene: 11. CDR3 length equals 20 residues. CDR1 and CDR2 (germline): SGHVS, FNYEAQ. The CDR3 loop reads CASSPSRGLAGGPSTDTQYF. In nucleotides, the CDR3 is TGTGCCAGCAGCCCTTCCCGGGGACTAGCGGGAGGGCCAAGCACAGATACGCAGTATTTT.

The rearrangement links TRBV5-6 to TRBJ1-3; D is perhaps TRBD1 (5 bases). The CDR3 spans 13 residues. Germline CDR1 is SGHDT and CDR2 is YYEEEE. Trimming took 7 bases from V and 3 from J, leaving 11 bases between them. The CDR3 protein is CASRTGGGNTIYF. DNA for the CDR3: TGTGCCAGCCGTACAGGAGGTGGAAACACCATATATTTT.

This clone was counted a few times. At the DNA level, this CDR3 is encoded by other sequences in the same sample as well. The rearrangement links TRBV27 to TRBJ2-3; 9 nucleotides line up with TRBD1. Germline V gene lookup returns CDR1 MNHEY and CDR2 SMNVEV (reference sequence). V was clipped by 2 bases and J by 5 bases; unmatched bases: 5. The CDR3 sequence is 15 residues long. The CDR3 sequence is CASSLGTGFLDTQYF. CDR3 DNA sequence: TGTGCCAGCAGTTTAGGGACAGGGTTCCTAGATACGCAGTATTTT.

There are a few counts of this clone. The chain carries TRBV7-9 and TRBJ2-7; TRBD2 matches 11 bases. This CDR3 has 13 residues. Germline-derived CDR1 and CDR2 are SEHNR and FQNEAQ (reference sequence). The V and J ends lost 8 bases and 5 bases, in that order; junction bases with no gene match: 5. The CDR3 loop is CASSTSGIDEQYF. The CDR3, as DNA: TGTGCCAGCTCGACTAGCGGGATCGACGAGCAGTACTTC.

The chain recombines TRBV11-2 with TRBJ2-5; perhaps TRBD2 as D (6 bases). Trimming took 0 bases from V and 6 from J, leaving 26 bases between them. Germline CDR1 is SGHAT and CDR2 is FQNNGV. The CDR3 has 19 residues. The CDR3 loop is CASSLEKGLGPRKGKTQYF. CDR3 DNA sequence: TGTGCCAGCAGCTTAGAGAAGGGACTGGGCCCTCGGAAGGGAAAGACCCAGTACTTC.